This paragraph reports one TCR beta chain. The target antigen is unknown. All donors participated as healthy donors of bone marrow. The data are from a study of cytomegalovirus exposure and HLA in healthy donors. Study outcomes and limitations: The study recorded some 160 TCR beta chains that were cytomegalovirus-associated.

The PCR made use of 60 Vbeta and 13 Jbeta primers. Profiled with immunoSEQ multiplex PCR; TCRdb holds only in-frame clones, not every one. The sample yields about 170,000 clones, about 85% seen once. The CDR3 has 14 amino acids. Germline V lookup: CDR1 SGDLS, CDR2 YYNGEE. The ends lost 4 bases at V and 8 bases at J; junction bases unmatched: 7. The source is a boy between 2 and 15 years old in good health and CMV-seronegative. This sequence joins TRBV9 and TRBJ2-1; TRBD2 aligns across 9 bases. Sequenced sample: PBMCs. The CDR3 nucleotides read TGTGCCAGCAGCCCTAGCGGGAAAGGCGATGAGCAGTTCTTC. Translating it yields CASSPSGKGDEQFF.